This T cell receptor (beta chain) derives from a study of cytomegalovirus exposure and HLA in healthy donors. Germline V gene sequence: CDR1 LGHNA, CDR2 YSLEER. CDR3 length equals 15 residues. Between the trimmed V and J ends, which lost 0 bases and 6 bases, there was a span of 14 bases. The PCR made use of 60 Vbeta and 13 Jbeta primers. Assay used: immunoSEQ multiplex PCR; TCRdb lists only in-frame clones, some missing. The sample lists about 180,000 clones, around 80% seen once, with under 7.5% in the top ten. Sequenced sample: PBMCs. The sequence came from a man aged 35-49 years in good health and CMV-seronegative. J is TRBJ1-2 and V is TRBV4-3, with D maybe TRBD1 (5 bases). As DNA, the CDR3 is TGCGCCAGCAGCCAAGATTCGGGGGGAGGGAATGGCTACACCTTC. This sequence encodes CASSQDSGGGNGYTF.